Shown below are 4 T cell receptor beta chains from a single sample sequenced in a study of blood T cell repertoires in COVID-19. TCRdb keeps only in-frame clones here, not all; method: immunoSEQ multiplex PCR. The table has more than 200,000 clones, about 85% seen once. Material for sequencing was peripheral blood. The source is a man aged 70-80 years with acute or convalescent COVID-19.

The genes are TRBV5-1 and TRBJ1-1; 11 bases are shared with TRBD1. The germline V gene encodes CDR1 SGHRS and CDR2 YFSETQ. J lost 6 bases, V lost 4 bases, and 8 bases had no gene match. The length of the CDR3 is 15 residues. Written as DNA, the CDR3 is TGCGCCAGCAGCCTCCTGGCGGGACAGGGGGCTGAAGCTTTCTTT. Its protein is CASSLLAGQGAEAFF.

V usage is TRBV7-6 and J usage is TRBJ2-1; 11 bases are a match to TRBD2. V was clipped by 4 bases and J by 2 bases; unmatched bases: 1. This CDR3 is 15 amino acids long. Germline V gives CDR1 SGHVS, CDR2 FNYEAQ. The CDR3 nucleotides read TGTGCCAGCAGCTCACTAGCGGGAGCCTACAATGAGCAGTTCTTC. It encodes CASSSLAGAYNEQFF.

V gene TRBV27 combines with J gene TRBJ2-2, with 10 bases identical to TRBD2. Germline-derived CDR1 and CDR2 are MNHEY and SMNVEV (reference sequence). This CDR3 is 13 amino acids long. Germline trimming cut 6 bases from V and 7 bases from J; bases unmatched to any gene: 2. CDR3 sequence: CASRAGGIGELFF. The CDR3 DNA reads TGTGCCAGCAGAGCGGGAGGGATCGGGGAGCTGTTTTTT.

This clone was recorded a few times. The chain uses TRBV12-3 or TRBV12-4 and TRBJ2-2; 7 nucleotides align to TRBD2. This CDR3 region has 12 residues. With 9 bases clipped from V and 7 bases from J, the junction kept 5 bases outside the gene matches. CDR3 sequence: CASCWEGGELFF. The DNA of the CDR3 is TGTGCCAGTTGTTGGGAGGGCGGGGAGCTGTTTTTT.